Listed below are T cell receptor beta chains from one sample, sequenced in a study of blood T cell repertoires in COVID-19. The protocol was immunoSEQ multiplex PCR, while the TCRdb copy is restricted to in-frame clones and leaves out a portion. The profile shows approximately 440,000 clones, around 90% of them singletons. Input material: PBMCs or T cells enriched from blood (not recorded which). The source is a man between 18 and 29 years old who had recovered from COVID-19. The CDR3 runs from the conserved cysteine through the conserved F or W. Each record gives: CDR3 protein, CDR3 DNA, V gene, J gene, D gene, clone size. D genes are given only for firm matches. Some rows have no size entry. The others give once, few or many, or a class for an expanded clone.

CASLQEMNTEAFF	TGTGCCAGCTTGCAGGAAATGAACACTGAAGCTTTCTTT	TRBV19	TRBJ1-1	NA	NA
CAAAGIQNQPQHF	TGTGCCGCCGCGGGCATTCAGAATCAGCCCCAGCATTTT	TRBV19	TRBJ1-5	NA	NA
CASSLGGFNQPQHF	TGTGCCAGCAGCTTAGGCGGTTTCAATCAGCCCCAGCATTTT	TRBV7-8	TRBJ1-5	NA	NA
CASSPGTGARYGYTF	TGTGCCAGCAGTCCCGGGACAGGGGCTCGGTATGGCTACACCTTC	TRBV28	TRBJ1-2	TRBD1	once
CASSFAGPTNEKLFF	TGTGCCAGCAGTTTTGCGGGGCCAACTAATGAAAAACTGTTTTTT	TRBV28	TRBJ1-4	NA	NA
CAISGGTGAYEQYF	TGTGCCATCAGTGGCGGGACAGGGGCCTACGAGCAGTACTTC	TRBV10-3	TRBJ2-7	TRBD1	NA
CASGRGHTNTEAFF	TGTGCTAGTGGTCGGGGACACACGAACACTGAAGCTTTCTTT	TRBV12-5	TRBJ1-1	NA	NA
CASSSQALGGYTF	TGTGCCAGCAGTTCGCAGGCCTTAGGCGGCTACACCTTC	TRBV12-3/TRBV12-4	TRBJ1-2	NA	once
CASGPIPGTGGSHGKNTEAFF	TGTGCTAGTGGCCCCATCCCGGGGACAGGGGGCTCCCATGGAAAGAACACTGAAGCTTTCTTT	TRBV12-5	TRBJ1-1	TRBD1	NA
CASSRENYGYTF	TGTGCCAGCAGCCGGGAAAACTATGGCTACACCTTC	TRBV12-3/TRBV12-4	TRBJ1-2	NA	NA
CASRPGNSGNTIYF	TGTGCCAGCAGGCCCGGGAATTCTGGAAACACCATATATTTT	TRBV2	TRBJ1-3	NA	once
CASSFLAGATGELFF	TGTGCCAGCAGTTTCCTAGCGGGAGCCACCGGGGAGCTGTTTTTT	TRBV28	TRBJ2-2	TRBD2	many
CASSPRGSGANVLTF	TGTGCCAGCAGCCCTCGGGGCTCTGGGGCCAACGTCCTGACTTTC	TRBV28	TRBJ2-6	NA	NA
CASRRQENTEAFF	TGTGCCAGCAGAAGACAGGAGAACACTGAAGCTTTCTTT	TRBV28	TRBJ1-1	NA	NA
CASSLQGEGGYTF	TGCGCCAGCAGCTTACAGGGTGAGGGTGGCTACACCTTC	TRBV5-1	TRBJ1-2	NA	NA
CASSRPGQAYSPLHF	TGTGCCAGCAGTCGCCCGGGACAGGCCTATTCACCCCTCCACTTT	TRBV28	TRBJ1-6	TRBD1	NA
CASRGTGLNEQYF	TGTGCCAGCAGAGGGACAGGGCTGAACGAGCAGTACTTC	TRBV7-9	TRBJ2-7	TRBD1	NA
CAWSSPNEQFF	TGTGCCTGGAGTTCTCCCAATGAGCAGTTCTTC	TRBV30	TRBJ2-1	NA	NA
CASSEGGGKVLWEQFF	TGTGCCAGCAGTGAAGGGGGGGGAAAAGTCTTGTGGGAGCAGTTCTTC	TRBV6-1	TRBJ2-1	TRBD2	NA
CASSSGTGNYGYTF	TGCGCCAGCAGCTCTGGGACTGGAAACTATGGCTACACCTTC	TRBV5-1	TRBJ1-2	NA	NA
CAWSLRDRILYGYTF	TGTGCCTGGAGTCTCCGGGACAGGATCCTATACGGCTACACCTTC	TRBV30	TRBJ1-2	TRBD1	once
CASSVATGYNSPLHF	TGTGCCAGCAGCGTAGCAACAGGGTATAATTCACCCCTCCACTTT	TRBV9	TRBJ1-6	NA	NA
CAWSYGFLAGSLAKNIQYF	TGTGCCTGGAGTTACGGCTTCCTAGCGGGTAGTCTAGCCAAAAACATTCAGTACTTC	TRBV30	TRBJ2-4	TRBD2	NA
CASSRVVGETQYF	TGTGCCAGCTCACGGGTCGTCGGGGAGACCCAGTACTTC	TRBV18	TRBJ2-5	NA	NA
CASRDRGQSYGYTF	TGCGCCAGCAGAGACAGGGGGCAGAGCTATGGCTACACCTTC	TRBV4-1	TRBJ1-2	TRBD1	NA
CASSKRPRRDLGKNIQYF	TGTGCCAGCAGCAAACGGCCTAGGCGGGACCTAGGCAAAAACATTCAGTACTTC	TRBV21-1	TRBJ2-4	NA	NA
CASSFVLAGSTDTQYF	TGTGCCAGCAGTTTTGTACTAGCGGGATCGACAGATACGCAGTATTTT	TRBV28	TRBJ2-3	TRBD2	once
CASSSSPGFSLTDTQYF	TGTGCCAGCAGTTCATCGCCGGGATTTAGCCTCACAGATACGCAGTATTTT	TRBV27	TRBJ2-3	NA	NA
CASSQFRANYGYTF	TGCGCCAGCAGCCAATTCCGGGCTAACTATGGCTACACCTTC	TRBV4-1	TRBJ1-2	NA	NA
CASSFFGQPPNQPQHF	TGTGCCAGCAGTTTTTTCGGACAGCCCCCCAATCAGCCCCAGCATTTT	TRBV27	TRBJ1-5	NA	once
CASSPLAPYNEQFF	TGTGCCAGCAGCCCCCTAGCGCCTTACAATGAGCAGTTCTTC	TRBV6-5	TRBJ2-1	NA	NA
CASSRGQVQETQYF	TGCGCCAGCAGCCGAGGACAGGTTCAAGAGACCCAGTACTTC	TRBV5-1	TRBJ2-5	TRBD1	NA
CASSLGGGHQETQYF	TGTGCCAGCAGCTTGGGGGGAGGGCACCAAGAGACCCAGTACTTC	TRBV7-3	TRBJ2-5	TRBD2	NA
CASRHPGGAGANYGYTF	TGTGCCAGTAGACACCCCGGCGGGGCGGGAGCTAACTATGGCTACACCTTC	TRBV19	TRBJ1-2	NA	once
CATSGEGQGAGANVLTF	TGTGCCACCAGCGGGGAAGGACAGGGTGCTGGGGCCAACGTCCTGACTTTC	TRBV15	TRBJ2-6	TRBD1	NA
CASSWTEGGYTF	TGTGCCAGCTCCTGGACCGAGGGAGGCTACACCTTC	TRBV18	TRBJ1-2	NA	NA
CASSGGQRNTEAFF	TGTGCCAGCAGTGGGGGACAGAGGAACACTGAAGCTTTCTTT	TRBV2	TRBJ1-1	TRBD1	NA
CASSEEDRGGYGIGYEQYF	TGTGCCAGCAGTGAAGAGGACAGGGGGGGATACGGCATTGGCTACGAGCAGTACTTC	TRBV6-1	TRBJ2-7	TRBD1	NA
CASRAAALEVYF	TGTGCCAGCAGAGCTGCGGCTTTGGAGGTATACTTC	TRBV2	TRBJ2-7	NA	NA
CASSQATGARTDTQYF	TGTGCCAGCAGCCAAGCGACGGGAGCTAGGACAGATACGCAGTATTTT	TRBV3-1/TRBV3-2	TRBJ2-3	NA	once